This note documents a single TCR beta chain sequence. This entry belongs to a study of blood T cell repertoires in COVID-19. Study summary: Material from acute and convalescent COVID-19 was sourced from the United States, Italy and Spain. T cells, B-cell-depleted T cells, or PBMCs provided the cDNA or gDNA that served as material.

V lost 5 bases and J 4 bases, leaving 11 bases between the germline ends. The germline V gene has CDR1 SGHAT and CDR2 FQNNGV. The length of the CDR3 is 13 residues. Source study methods: The authors estimated nucleated cell counts from reference gene primer amplification. TCRdb keeps only in-frame clones here, not all; method: immunoSEQ multiplex PCR. The V and J calls and clone size were taken over from that table, and D and trimming were inferred from the DNA. Among fewer than 150,000 clones, about nine tenths were seen once, and the ten largest hold about 10%. Sample: peripheral blood. The rearrangement links TRBV11-2 to TRBJ1-2; no reliable D call. This TCR was recovered from a woman older than 75 with acute or convalescent COVID-19. The CDR3 spells CASSTGLTYGYTF. CDR3 DNA: TGTGCCAGCAGCACCGGACTGACCTATGGCTACACCTTC.